What follows is one T cell receptor (beta chain) and its context. Its target antigen remains unknown. Library preparation was by 5' RACE. For each TCR library, 3,000 to 3,500 ng of total RNA was used. For each sample, cDNA was synthesized in eight separate reactions using SMARTScribe reverse transcriptase. During cDNA synthesis, template switching introduced unique molecular identifiers that contained a 6-nucleotide sample barcode. TCRalpha and TCRbeta cDNA was amplified by two nested PCRs of approximately 17 and 9 cycles, with bead purification after each PCR. Before amplification, the cDNA was both treated with uracil DNA-glycosylase and purified with the QIAquick PCR purification kit. In the second PCR, Illumina TruSeq-compatible adapters and sample-specific barcodes were added. Library quality and concentration were checked on TapeStation and Qubit, and libraries were pooled at approximately 5 ng each. Sequencing of pooled libraries was carried out on an Illumina HiSeq2500 single-index Rapid Run using 2 x 100 bp reads and custom sequencing primers. Per the original workflow: MiGEC version 1.2.6 was used for UMI-based consensus assembly to correct PCR and sequencing errors. MiXCR version 2.1.1 was used for V(D)J alignment, clonotype assembly and CDR3 extraction. Normalisation of gene usage, clonotype sharing and MAIT/NKT TCR abundance was achieved by analysing the top 1000, 10 000 and 20 000 clonotypes per sample. After downsampling to 27 000 UMIs, diversity was calculated as the inverse Simpson index using the vegan R package. Paired Mann-Whitney U tests were applied to discordant twin pairs, with Benjamini-Hochberg correction for multiple testing. Reads reprocessed by TCRdb are summarized as one entry per CDR3 protein sequence, and DNA is absent. The V and J calls follow TCRdb's processing rather than the paper's. This specimen's table enumerates fewer than 200,000 distinct CDR3 sequences. The ten top clones hold 2.8% of the sample.

Taken from the germline V gene (reference sequence), the CDR1 and CDR2 loops are SEHNR and FQNEAQ. The CDR3 goes from the cysteine to the phenylalanine over 15 residues. No coding sequence is recorded. This record belongs to a study of monozygotic twins with inflammatory bowel disease (dated by TCRdb to 2018 to 2020). The study in broad terms: A total of 28 monozygotic twin pairs were included in the full study, comprising nine German pairs (four IBD-concordant, five IBD-discordant) and 19 IBD-discordant Danish pairs. The search for disease-associated traits relied mainly on comparing IBD patients with their genetically identical healthy co-twins within discordant pairs. Each individual had, on average, about 151 000 unique TCRalpha sequences and 181 000 unique TCRbeta sequences available for analysis.

Beyond this particular receptor, the publication reports: Repertoire similarity did not differ between concordant and discordant twins, which could be due to limited statistical power. The analysis was unable to tell different T cell subtypes apart. Because patients received different immunosuppressive treatments, the repertoires may have picked up extra background noise and variability between individuals. Fewer clonotypes were shared with other individuals by IBD patients than by healthy twins, most markedly in patients showing signs of disease activity. No single strong signal or clonotype linked to IBD turned up in the results, so the idea that one exists was not supported. TCRbeta repertoire diversity, by inverse Simpson index, was decreased in IBD patients compared with their healthy co-twins.

From each donor, a roughly 2.5 ml peripheral blood sample was collected into PAXgene tubes and stored at -80 degrees C. Without any T cell sorting, total RNA was extracted from whole blood using the PAXgene blood miRNA kit on an automated QIAcube. Peripheral blood from monozygotic twin pairs concordant or discordant for inflammatory bowel disease was subjected to deep TCRalpha and TCRbeta repertoire profiling with unique molecular barcoding. For every twin pair, smoking habits were documented, and each individual was categorised as a current, former or never smoker. The rearrangement joined TRBV7-9 to TRBJ2-5; the D gene TCRdb calls, TRBD1, cannot be checked with no DNA. The TCR sequence derives from a human donor with ulcerative colitis or Crohn's disease, or a healthy co-twin of an affected twin (not recorded which). The source material was blood. The CDR3 reads as follows: CASSLGAPPGETQYF. Where the CDR3 stops, the reference TRBV7-9 and TRBJ2-5 genes take over; the full variable domain is DTGVSQNPRHKITKRGQNVTFRCDPISEHNRLYWYRQTLGQGPEFLTYFQNEAQLEKSRLLSDRFSAERPKGSFSTLEIQRTEQGDSAMYLCASSLGAPPGETQYFGPGTRLLVL.